This T cell receptor (beta chain) derives from a study of blood T cell repertoires in COVID-19. About the study: Nucleic acid was either cDNA or gDNA, and it came from T cells, B-cell-depleted T cells, or PBMCs.

In Cohort 3, a recovered donor had either two negative PCRs, clearance, or symptom resolution. Produced via immunoSEQ multiplex PCR; TCRdb's table is partial and in-frame only. This repertoire shows 110,000 to 150,000 clones, 85% found once; its top ten account for 6.2%. This CDR3 comprises 14 residues. Germline-derived CDR1 and CDR2 are SGHDT and YYEEEE. V was shortened by 3 bases and J by 0 bases, with 7 bases between the two germline ends. V is TRBV5-6 and J is TRBJ1-3; maybe TRBD1 (6 bases). The receptor comes from a woman aged 40 to 49 who had recovered from COVID-19. Sequenced: PBMCs or T cells enriched from blood (not recorded which). CDR3 amino acids: CASSSDSSGNTIYF. The DNA of the CDR3 is TGTGCCAGCAGCTCGGACAGCTCTGGAAACACCATATATTTT.